A selection of T cell receptor beta chains follows, all from one sample in a study of blood T cells in healthy people across ages. TCRdb used MiXCR to reprocess the 5' RACE reads, holding one entry per CDR3 protein. Counted here are about 1,500,000 distinct CDR3 sequences, 28% occurring once; the ten biggest clones make up less than 9.5%. The specimen sequenced was blood. The receptor set was obtained from a woman under 40 in good health. CDR3s include the opening cysteine and the closing phenylalanine or tryptophan. The D gene is left open where the match is weak. The size of a clone is reported for some rows only, either as once, few or many, or as a class for expanded clones.

J,D,V,size,DNA,CDR3
TRBJ2-1,TRBD2,TRBV12-5,-,TGTGCTAGTGCCCCGGGACTAGCGGGGGGGCCTCCCTACAATGAGCAGTTCTTC,CASAPGLAGGPPYNEQFF
TRBJ2-7,-,TRBV19,-,TGTGCCAGTAGTCCCCACCGACAGGCCTCCTACGAGCAGTACTTC,CASSPHRQASYEQYF
TRBJ2-5,-,TRBV5-1,few,TGCGCCAGCAGCTTGGTTCCAGGGGCCGAAGAGACCCAGTACTTC,CASSLVPGAEETQYF
TRBJ2-3,TRBD2,TRBV5-6,-,TGTGCCAGCAGCTTGATCTCAAGCGGGAGGGACACAGATACGCAGTATTTT,CASSLISSGRDTDTQYF
TRBJ2-1,-,TRBV12-3/TRBV12-4,-,TGTGCCAGCAGTTTAAACCGCAATGAGCAGTTCTTC,CASSLNRNEQFF
TRBJ2-3,-,TRBV15,once,TGTGCCACCAGCAGGGCCATTTCAGATACGCAGTATTTT,CATSRAISDTQYF
TRBJ1-2,-,TRBV19,few,TGTGCCAGTAGTACTCGGACTAACTATGGCTACACCTTC,CASSTRTNYGYTF
TRBJ2-1,-,TRBV9,-,TGTGCCAGCAGCCCACTAGGGGACTCGAGCAATGAGCAGTTCTTC,CASSPLGDSSNEQFF
TRBJ1-2,TRBD1,TRBV6-5,many,TGTGCCAGCAGTACCCACAGGGGAGGAGGCTACACCTTC,CASSTHRGGGYTF
TRBJ2-3,-,TRBV20-1,-,TGCAGTGCTAGAATCAGGGGGGCAGATACGCAGTATTTT,CSARIRGADTQYF
TRBJ2-1,TRBD2,TRBV6-2/TRBV6-3,-,TGTGCCTCGCGGGGACTAGCGAACAATGAGCAGTTCTTC,CASRGLANNEQFF
TRBJ2-1,-,TRBV2,-,TGTGCCAGCAGTGGACAGTTCCGAGAGACCCAGTTCTTC,CASSGQFRETQFF
TRBJ2-3,-,TRBV3-1,-,TGTGCCAGCAGCCATATTCAGGGATCGATGACAGATACGCAGTATTTT,CASSHIQGSMTDTQYF
TRBJ2-5,TRBD1,TRBV20-1,many,TGCAGCCTGACAGGGGGGGAGACCCAGTACTTC,CSLTGGETQYF
TRBJ1-5,-,TRBV19,-,TGTGCCAGTAGTATTGGGCCATCAGGCAATCAGCCCCAGCATTTT,CASSIGPSGNQPQHF
TRBJ1-1,-,TRBV18,-,TGTGCCAGCTCACCCCTACAGGGTGAGAACACTGAAGCTTTCTTT,CASSPLQGENTEAFF
TRBJ1-1,-,TRBV10-3,once,TGTGCCATCAGTGGCGTCACTGAAGCTTTCTTT,CAISGVTEAFF
TRBJ2-3,-,TRBV20-1,many,TGCAGTGCTAGTGCAAGGGATACGCAGTATTTT,CSASARDTQYF
TRBJ1-1,-,TRBV29-1,-,TGCAGCGTTGACACCGGGACATTGCGGACTGAAGCTTTCTTT,CSVDTGTLRTEAFF
TRBJ2-3,-,TRBV14,-,TGTGCCAGCAGCCAAGGCTTTACTAACACAGATACGCAGTATTTT,CASSQGFTNTDTQYF
TRBJ2-6,TRBD2,TRBV7-3,-,TGTGCCAGCAGCCCCGGCCCGGGGGGACTGGGGGCCAACGTCCTGACTTTC,CASSPGPGGLGANVLTF
TRBJ1-4,-,TRBV6-5,-,TGTGCCAGCAGTTACTCCGGGGCCATAGAGGAAAAACTGTTTTTT,CASSYSGAIEEKLFF